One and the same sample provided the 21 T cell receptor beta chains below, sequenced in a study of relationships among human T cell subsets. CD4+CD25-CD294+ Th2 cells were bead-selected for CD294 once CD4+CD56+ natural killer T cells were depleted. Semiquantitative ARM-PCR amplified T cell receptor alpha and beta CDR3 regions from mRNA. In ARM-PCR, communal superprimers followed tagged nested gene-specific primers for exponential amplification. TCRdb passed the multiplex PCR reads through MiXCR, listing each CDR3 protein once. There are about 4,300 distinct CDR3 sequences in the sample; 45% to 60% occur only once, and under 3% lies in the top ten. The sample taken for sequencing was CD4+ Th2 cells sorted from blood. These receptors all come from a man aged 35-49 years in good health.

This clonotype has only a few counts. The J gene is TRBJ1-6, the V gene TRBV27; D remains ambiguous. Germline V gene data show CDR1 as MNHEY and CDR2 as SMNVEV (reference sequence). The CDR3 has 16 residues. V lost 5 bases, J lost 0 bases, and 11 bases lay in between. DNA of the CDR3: TGTGCCAGCAGTGGCCCCGCAGGCTCCTATAATTCACCCCTCCACTTT. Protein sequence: CASSGPAGSYNSPLHF.

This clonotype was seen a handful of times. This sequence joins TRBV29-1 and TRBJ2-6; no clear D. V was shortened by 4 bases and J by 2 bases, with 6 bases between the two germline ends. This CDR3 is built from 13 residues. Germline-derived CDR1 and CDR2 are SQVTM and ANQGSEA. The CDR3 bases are TGCAGCGTTGTCACTGCTGGGGCCAACGTCCTGACTTTC. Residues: CSVVTAGANVLTF.

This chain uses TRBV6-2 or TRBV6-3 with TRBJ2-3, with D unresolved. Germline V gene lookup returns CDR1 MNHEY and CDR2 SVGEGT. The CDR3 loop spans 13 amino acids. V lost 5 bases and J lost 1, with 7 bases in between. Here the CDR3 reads CASSIRGTDTQYF. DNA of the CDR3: TGTGCCAGCAGTATAAGGGGCACAGATACGCAGTATTTT.

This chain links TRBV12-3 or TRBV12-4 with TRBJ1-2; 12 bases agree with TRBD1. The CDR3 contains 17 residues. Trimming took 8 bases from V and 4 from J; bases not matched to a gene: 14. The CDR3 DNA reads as TGTGCCAGCGGTCCCGGGGGGACAGGGGGCAAGGGCTATGGCTACACCTTC. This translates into CASGPGGTGGKGYGYTF.

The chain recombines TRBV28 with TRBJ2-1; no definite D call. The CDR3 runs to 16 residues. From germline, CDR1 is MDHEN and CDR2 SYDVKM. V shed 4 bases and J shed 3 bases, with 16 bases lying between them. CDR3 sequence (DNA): TGTGCCAGCAGTTCCTCCGGCGGCAGGATCTACAATGAGCAGTTCTTC. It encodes CASSSSGGRIYNEQFF.

The CDR3 coding sequence is TGCAGTGCTAGAGAAGGAGGGGATAGTAAAAAGTTCTTC. Its protein product is CSAREGGDSKKFF. This rearrangement joins TRBV20-1 to TRBJ2-1; maybe TRBD2 (6 bases). Germline V lookup: CDR1 DFQATT, CDR2 SNEGSKA (reference sequence). This CDR3 comprises 13 residues. Trimming took off 0 bases at V and 14 bases at J, with 17 bases between the two ends.

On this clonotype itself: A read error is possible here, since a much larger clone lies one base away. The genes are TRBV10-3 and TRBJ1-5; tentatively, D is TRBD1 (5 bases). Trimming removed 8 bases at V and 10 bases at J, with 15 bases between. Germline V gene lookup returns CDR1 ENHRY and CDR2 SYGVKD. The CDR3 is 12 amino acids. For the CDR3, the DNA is TGTGCCATCGGGCAGAGGCAGGGACCCCAGCATTTT. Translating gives CAIGQRQGPQHF.

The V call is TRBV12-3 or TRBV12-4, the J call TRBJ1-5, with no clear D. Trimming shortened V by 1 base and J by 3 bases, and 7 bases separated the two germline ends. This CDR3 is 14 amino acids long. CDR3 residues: CASSLGRYNQPQHF. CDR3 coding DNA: TGTGCCAGCAGTTTAGGGAGGTACAATCAGCCCCAGCATTTT.

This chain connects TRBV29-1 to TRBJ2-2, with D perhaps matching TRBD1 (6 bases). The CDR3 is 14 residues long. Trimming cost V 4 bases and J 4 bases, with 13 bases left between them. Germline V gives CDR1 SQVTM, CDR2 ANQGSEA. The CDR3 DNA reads TGCAGCGTTGGGGGACACAGCGCCACCGGGGAGCTGTTTTTT. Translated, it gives CSVGGHSATGELFF.

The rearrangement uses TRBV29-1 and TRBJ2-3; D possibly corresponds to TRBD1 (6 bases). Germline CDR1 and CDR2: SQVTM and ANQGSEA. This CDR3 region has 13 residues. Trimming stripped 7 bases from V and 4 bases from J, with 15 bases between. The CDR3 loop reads CSGQDGDADTQYF. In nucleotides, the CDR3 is TGCAGCGGACAGGATGGGGACGCAGATACGCAGTATTTT.

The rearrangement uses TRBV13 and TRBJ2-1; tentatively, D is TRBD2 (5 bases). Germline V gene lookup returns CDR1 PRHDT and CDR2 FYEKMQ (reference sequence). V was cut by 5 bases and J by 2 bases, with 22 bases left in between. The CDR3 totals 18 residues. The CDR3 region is CASSLLTSLAEAYNEQFF. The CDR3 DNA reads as TGTGCCAGCAGCCTACTGACTTCGCTAGCAGAAGCCTACAATGAGCAGTTCTTC.

CDR3 DNA: TGTGCCAGCAGCCCCCTTTGGGACAGGGGGCAGGGGACCCAGTACTTC. Translation: CASSPLWDRGQGTQYF. The chain joins TRBV7-9 to TRBJ2-5, with TRBD1 matching 12 bases. This CDR3 contains 16 residues. Germline V gene sequence: CDR1 SEHNR, CDR2 FQNEAQ (reference sequence). The V segment lost 5 bases and the J segment 7 bases; nucleotides outside the gene matches: 11.

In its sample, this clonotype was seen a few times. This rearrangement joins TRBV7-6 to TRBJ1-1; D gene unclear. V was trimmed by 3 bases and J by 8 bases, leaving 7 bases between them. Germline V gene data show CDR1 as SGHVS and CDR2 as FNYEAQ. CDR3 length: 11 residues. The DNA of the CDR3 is TGTGCCAGCAGCTTGGGTGACGAAGCTTTCTTT. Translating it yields CASSLGDEAFF.

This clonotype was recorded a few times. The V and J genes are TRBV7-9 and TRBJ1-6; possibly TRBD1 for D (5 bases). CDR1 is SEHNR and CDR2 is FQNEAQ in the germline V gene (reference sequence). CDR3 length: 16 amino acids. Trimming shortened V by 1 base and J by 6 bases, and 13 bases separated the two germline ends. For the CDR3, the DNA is TGTGCCAGCAGCTTAGGGCGCTTTGGGGCTAATTCACCCCTCCACTTT. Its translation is CASSLGRFGANSPLHF.

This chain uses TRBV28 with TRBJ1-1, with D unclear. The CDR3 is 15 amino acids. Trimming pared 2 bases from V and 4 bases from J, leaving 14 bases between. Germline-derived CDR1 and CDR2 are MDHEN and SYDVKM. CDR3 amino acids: CASSLSGPETTEAFF. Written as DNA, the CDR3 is TGTGCCAGCAGTTTAAGCGGCCCCGAGACCACTGAAGCTTTCTTT.

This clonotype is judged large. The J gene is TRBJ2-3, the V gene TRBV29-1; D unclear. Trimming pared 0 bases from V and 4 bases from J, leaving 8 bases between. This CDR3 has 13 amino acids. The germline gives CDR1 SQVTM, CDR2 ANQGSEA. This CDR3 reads CSVEDTAPDTQYF. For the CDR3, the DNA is TGCAGCGTTGAAGATACAGCGCCAGATACGCAGTATTTT.

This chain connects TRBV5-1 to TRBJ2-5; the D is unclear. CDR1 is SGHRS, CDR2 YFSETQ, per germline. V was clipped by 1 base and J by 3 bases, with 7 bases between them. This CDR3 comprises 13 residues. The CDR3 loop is CASSLMGEETQYF. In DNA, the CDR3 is TGCGCCAGCAGCTTGATGGGCGAAGAGACCCAGTACTTC.

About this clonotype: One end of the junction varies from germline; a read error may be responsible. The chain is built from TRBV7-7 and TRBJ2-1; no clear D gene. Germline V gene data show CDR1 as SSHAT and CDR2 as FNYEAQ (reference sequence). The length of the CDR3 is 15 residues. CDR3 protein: CASSLSLNAYNEQFF. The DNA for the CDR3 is TGTGCTAGCAGCTTGTCCCTAAACGCCTACAATGAGCAGTTCTTC.

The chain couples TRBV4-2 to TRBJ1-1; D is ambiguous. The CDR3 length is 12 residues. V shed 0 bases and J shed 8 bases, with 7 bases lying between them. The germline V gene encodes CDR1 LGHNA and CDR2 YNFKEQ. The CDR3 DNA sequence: TGTGCCAGCAGCCAAGAGAGTGTGGAAGCTTTCTTT. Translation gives CASSQESVEAFF.

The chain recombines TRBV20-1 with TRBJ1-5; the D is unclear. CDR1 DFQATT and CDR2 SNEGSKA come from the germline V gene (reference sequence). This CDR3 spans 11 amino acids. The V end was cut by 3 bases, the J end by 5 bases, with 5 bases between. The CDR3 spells CSASLDQPQHF. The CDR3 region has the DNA TGCAGTGCTAGTTTGGATCAGCCCCAGCATTTT.

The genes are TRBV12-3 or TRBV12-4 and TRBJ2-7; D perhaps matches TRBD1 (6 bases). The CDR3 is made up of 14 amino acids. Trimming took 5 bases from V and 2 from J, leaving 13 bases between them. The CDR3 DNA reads TGTGCCAGCAGTCTACAGGGACGGACCTACGAGCAGTACTTC. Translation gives CASSLQGRTYEQYF.